The 14 T cell receptor beta chains in this list originate from one sample, sequenced in a study of T cells in women clearing cervical HPV infection. Sequencing was performed with immunoSEQ multiplex PCR; in TCRdb, only in-frame clones are kept and a portion is missing. The table lists approximately 41,000 clones. The sample was blood buffy coat. These receptors all stem from a woman between 18 and 70 years old with a cervical HPV16 infection that either progressed to CIN3+ or cleared (not recorded which).

On this clone itself: The sequenced fragment ends 3 residues before the CDR3 boundary, so the rest is inferred from the germline J gene. The chain combines TRBV7-6 with TRBJ1-2; 8 nucleotides agree with TRBD1. Germline V gene data show CDR1 as SGHVS and CDR2 as FNYEAQ. The CDR3 length is 13 residues. V was clipped by 6 bases and J by 3 bases; unmatched bases: 3. The CDR3 reads CASSSTGDYGYTF. The part of the CDR3 DNA that was read is TGTGCCAGCAGTTCGACAGGGGACTATGGC. The whole variable domain, filled in from reference TRBV7-6 and TRBJ1-2, reads GAGVSQSPRYKVTKRGQDVALRCDPISGHVSLYWYRQALGQGPEFLTYFNYEAQQDKSGLPNDRFSAERPEGSISTLTIQRTEQRDSAMYRCASSSTGDYGYTFGSGTRLTVV.

A note on this clone: The CDR3 end falls 3 residues outside the read, so it is completed with the germline J gene. The chain employs TRBV9 and TRBJ2-3; 9 bases line up with TRBD1. The CDR3 covers 14 residues. Trimming at V came to 2 bases and at J to 3 bases, leaving 1 base not matched to a gene. Germline V gives CDR1 SGDLS, CDR2 YYNGEE. The sequenced CDR3 bases are TGTGCCAGCAGCGTTGGACAGGGGACAGATACG. It is translated as CASSVGQGTDT. The whole CDR3 reads CASSVGQGTDTQYF.

About this clone itself: From the germline J gene comes the end of the CDR3, since the read stops 3 residues before it. This rearrangement joins TRBV14 to TRBJ1-1, with 8 bases matching TRBD1. The CDR3 is 14 residues long. CDR1 is SGHDN, CDR2 FVKESK, per germline. The DNA read from the CDR3 is TGTGCCAGCAGCCAAGAGGTAGGGACAGGAGGA. It translates to CASSQEVGTGG. The full CDR3 protein reads CASSQEVGTGGAFF.

A note on this clone: From the germline J gene comes the end of the CDR3, since the read stops 3 residues before it. This chain joins TRBV2 and TRBJ1-6, with D possibly being TRBD1 (6 bases). The V and J ends lost 7 bases and 2 bases respectively, with 15 bases between them. Germline CDR1 reads SNHLY; CDR2 reads FYNNEI. The CDR3 consists of 16 residues. The CDR3 loop is CASTLTGGPYNSPLHF. The CDR3 DNA, read in part, is TGTGCCAGCACCCTGACAGGAGGGCCCTATAATTCACCC.

Notes on this clone: With the read ending 3 residues before the CDR3 end, the germline J gene is used to fill in that end. This sequence joins TRBV10-3 and TRBJ1-2; TRBD1 aligns across 7 bases. The CDR3 has 12 amino acids. V was pared by 5 bases and J by 7 bases, with 4 bases of the junction left unmatched. CDR1 and CDR2 (germline): ENHRY, SYGVKD. The covered CDR3 bases are TGTGCCATCAGTCCTGACAGGGTTGGC. It codes for CAISPDRVG. The whole CDR3 reads CAISPDRVGYTF.

Worth noting for this clone: The read ends 3 residues before the CDR3 terminus; that terminus is restored from the germline J gene. J is TRBJ2-2 and V is TRBV11-3; D gene unclear. The ends were cut back, 5 bases at V and 4 bases at J, with 8 bases in the middle. CDR3 length: 13 residues. The germline V gene encodes CDR1 SGHNT and CDR2 YENEEA. CDR3 sequence reads: CASSPGPTGELFF. The sequenced part of the CDR3 DNA is TGTGCCAGCAGCCCAGGTCCCACCGGGGAG.

Points on this clone: The CDR3 end falls 3 residues outside the read, so it is completed with the germline J gene. The J gene is TRBJ2-2, the V gene TRBV5-4; possibly TRBD2 for D (5 bases). Between the trimmed V and J ends, which lost 0 bases and 6 bases, there was a span of 9 bases. This CDR3 spans 14 amino acids. Germline loops: CDR1 SGHNT, CDR2 YYREEE (reference sequence). This CDR3 is CASSLETKAGELFF. The CDR3 DNA, read in part, is TGTGCCAGCAGCTTGGAGACTAAGGCCGGGGAG.

As for this clone: The DNA ends 3 residues before the CDR3 does, and the rest of the CDR3 is filled in from the germline J gene. V usage is TRBV11-2 and J usage is TRBJ1-2; 7 bases match TRBD1. The CDR3 sequence is 15 residues long. Germline lookup yields CDR1 SGHAT and CDR2 FQNNGV. V shed 1 base and J 0 bases; nucleotides not matched to a gene: 2. The CDR3 spells CASSLGQGANYGYTF. Incomplete CDR3 DNA: TGTGCCAGCAGCTTAGGGCAGGGGGCTAACTATGGC.

To note about this clone: The read falls 3 residues short of the CDR3 end, and the missing part is taken from the germline J gene. The gene calls are TRBV5-4 and TRBJ2-3; D not resolved. There are 14 residues in the CDR3. Germline V gene sequence: CDR1 SGHNT, CDR2 YYREEE (reference sequence). The V and J ends lost 0 bases and 0 bases respectively, with 5 bases between them. Here the CDR3 reads CASSLGQSTDTQYF. CDR3 DNA, as far as it was read: TGTGCCAGCAGCTTGGGGCAGAGCACAGATACG.

For this clone: The read ends 3 residues early relative to the CDR3; the germline J gene fills the gap. The chain couples TRBV10-3 to TRBJ2-3; 10 bases map to TRBD1. Germline V CDR1 and CDR2: ENHRY, SYGVKD. V gave up 3 bases and J gave up 4 bases; unmatched junction bases: 7. This CDR3 is built from 16 residues. The DNA read from the CDR3 is TGTGCCATCAGTGAAACCGGGACAGGGGCCTCAGATACG. Encoded protein: CAISETGTGASDT. The whole CDR3 protein reads CAISETGTGASDTQYF.

Comments on this clone: The read terminates 3 residues before the CDR3 end, so the remaining end is supplied by the germline J gene. The chain links TRBV15 to TRBJ1-4; no clear D. Germline lookup yields CDR1 LNHNV and CDR2 YYDKDF (reference sequence). The CDR3 runs 13 residues. With 6 bases removed from V and 6 bases from J, the gap between germline ends came to 11 bases. The CDR3: CATSKVSDEKLFF. CDR3 DNA, as far as it was read: TGTGCCACCAGTAAAGTCTCAGATGAAAAA.

Comments on this clone: The CDR3 goes on 3 residues after the read ends, and that part is filled in from the germline J gene. The chain combines TRBV7-8 with TRBJ1-5; D unresolved. This CDR3 has 15 residues. V gave up 5 bases and J gave up 0 bases, with 11 bases separating them. From germline, CDR1 is SGHVS and CDR2 FQNEAQ. CDR3 loop: CASSRDDSSNQPQHF. The part of the CDR3 DNA that was read is TGTGCCAGCAGCCGAGACGACTCTAGCAATCAGCCC.

As concerns this clone: The read terminates 3 residues ahead of where the CDR3 ends, so the germline J gene completes it. The chain links TRBV28 to TRBJ1-4; the match to TRBD1 covers 7 bases. The CDR3 length is 14 residues. Germline V gene lookup returns CDR1 MDHEN and CDR2 SYDVKM. Germline trimming cut 6 bases from V and 7 bases from J; bases unmatched to any gene: 8. The CDR3 loop reads CASRITGEGEKLFF. The covered CDR3 bases are TGTGCCAGCAGAATAACAGGGGAGGGTGAAAAA.

On this clone: The read terminates 3 residues ahead of where the CDR3 ends, so the germline J gene completes it. This chain links TRBV5-1 with TRBJ2-6; D is unresolved. Germline assignment: CDR1 SGHRS and CDR2 YFSETQ. The CDR3 has 16 amino acids. V was clipped by 1 base and J by 4 bases, with 12 bases between them. The CDR3 DNA, read in part, is TGCGCCAGCAGCTTGACTCTACAGTCCGGGGCCAACGTC. The encoded protein is CASSLTLQSGANV. The full CDR3 protein reads CASSLTLQSGANVLTF. Together with reference TRBV5-1 and TRBJ2-6, the CDR3 gives the full variable domain: KAGVTQTPRYLIKTRGQQVTLSCSPISGHRSVSWYQQTPGQGLQFLFEYFSETQRNKGNFPGRFSGRQFSNSRSEMNVSTLELGDSALYLCASSLTLQSGANVLTFGAGSRLTVL.